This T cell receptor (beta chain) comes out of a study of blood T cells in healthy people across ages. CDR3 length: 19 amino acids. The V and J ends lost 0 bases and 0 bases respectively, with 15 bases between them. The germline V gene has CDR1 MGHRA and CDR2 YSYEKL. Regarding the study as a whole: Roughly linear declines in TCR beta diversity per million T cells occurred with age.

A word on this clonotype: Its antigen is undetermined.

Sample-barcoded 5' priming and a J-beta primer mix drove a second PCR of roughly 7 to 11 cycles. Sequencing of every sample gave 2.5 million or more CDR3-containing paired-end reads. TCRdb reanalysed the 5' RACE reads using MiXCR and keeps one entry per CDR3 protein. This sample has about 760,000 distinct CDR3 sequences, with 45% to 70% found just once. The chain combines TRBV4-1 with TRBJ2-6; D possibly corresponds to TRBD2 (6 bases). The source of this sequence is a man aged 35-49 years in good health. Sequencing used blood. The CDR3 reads CASSQEEGPHGSGANVLTF. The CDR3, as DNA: TGCGCCAGCAGCCAAGAGGAGGGACCGCACGGCTCTGGGGCCAACGTCCTGACTTTC.